This T cell receptor beta chain was identified during a study of blood T cell repertoires in COVID-19. Study in general: Acute and convalescent COVID-19 samples came from the United States, Italy and Spain. Sources were T cells, B-cell-depleted T cells, or PBMCs; the material itself was cDNA or gDNA.

This CDR3 has 16 amino acids. Between the trimmed V and J ends, which lost 5 bases and 6 bases, there was a span of 23 bases. Germline V gene lookup returns CDR1 MDHEN and CDR2 SYDVKM. Only a few counts were recorded for this clone. Original analysis: Quantification of nucleated cells was approximated via reference gene primer amplification. Sequenced by immunoSEQ multiplex PCR; TCRdb stores in-frame clones only, minus some. The DNA was the basis for D and trimming; V, J and clone size are from that table. The sample includes around 280,000 clones, 85% of them seen just once. The sequencing sample was made of peripheral blood. This TCR was recovered from a woman in her forties or fifties with active or convalescent COVID-19. The genes are TRBV28 and TRBJ2-7; tentative D call: TRBD2 (6 bases). The CDR3 loop reads CASSPLGFREIGEQYF. The CDR3 DNA follows: TGTGCCAGCAGTCCGCTCGGGTTCCGGGAGATTGGCGAGCAGTACTTC.